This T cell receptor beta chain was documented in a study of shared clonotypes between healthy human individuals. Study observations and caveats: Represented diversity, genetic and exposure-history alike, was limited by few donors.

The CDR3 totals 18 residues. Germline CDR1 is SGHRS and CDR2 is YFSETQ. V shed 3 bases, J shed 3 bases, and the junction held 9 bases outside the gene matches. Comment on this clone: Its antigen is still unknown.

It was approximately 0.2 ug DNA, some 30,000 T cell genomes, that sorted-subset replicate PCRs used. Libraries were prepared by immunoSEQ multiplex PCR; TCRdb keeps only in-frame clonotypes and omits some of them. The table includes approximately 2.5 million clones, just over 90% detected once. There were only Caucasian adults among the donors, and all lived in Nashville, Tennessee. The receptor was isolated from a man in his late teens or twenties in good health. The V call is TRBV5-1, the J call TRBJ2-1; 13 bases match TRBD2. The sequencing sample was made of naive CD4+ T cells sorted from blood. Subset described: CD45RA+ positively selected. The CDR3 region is CASSSRTSGRSSYNEQFF. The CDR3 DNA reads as TGCGCCAGCAGCTCCAGGACTAGCGGGAGATCTAGCTACAATGAGCAGTTCTTC.